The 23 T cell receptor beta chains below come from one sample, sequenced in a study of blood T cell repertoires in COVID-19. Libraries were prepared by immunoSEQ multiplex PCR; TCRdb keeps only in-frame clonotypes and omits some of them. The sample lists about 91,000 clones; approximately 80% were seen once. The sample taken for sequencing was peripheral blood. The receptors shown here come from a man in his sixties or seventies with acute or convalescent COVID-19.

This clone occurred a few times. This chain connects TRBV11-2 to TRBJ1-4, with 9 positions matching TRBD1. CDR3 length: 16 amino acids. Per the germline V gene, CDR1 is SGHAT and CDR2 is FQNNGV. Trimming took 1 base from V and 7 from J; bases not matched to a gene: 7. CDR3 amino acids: CASSLVLGQGGEKLFF. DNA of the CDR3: TGTGCCAGCAGCTTAGTTTTGGGACAGGGAGGTGAAAAACTGTTTTTT.

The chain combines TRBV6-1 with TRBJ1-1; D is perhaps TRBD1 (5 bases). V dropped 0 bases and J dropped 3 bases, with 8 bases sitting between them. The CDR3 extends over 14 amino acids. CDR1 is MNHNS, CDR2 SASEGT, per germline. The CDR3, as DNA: TGTGCCAGCAGTGAAGCAGGGGCGCACACTGAAGCTTTCTTT. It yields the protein CASSEAGAHTEAFF.

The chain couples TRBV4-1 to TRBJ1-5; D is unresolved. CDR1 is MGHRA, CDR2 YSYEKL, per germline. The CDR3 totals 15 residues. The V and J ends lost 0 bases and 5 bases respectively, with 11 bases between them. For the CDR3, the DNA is TGCGCCAGCAGCCAAGATCACGGGGTCCATCAGCCCCAGCATTTT. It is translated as CASSQDHGVHQPQHF.

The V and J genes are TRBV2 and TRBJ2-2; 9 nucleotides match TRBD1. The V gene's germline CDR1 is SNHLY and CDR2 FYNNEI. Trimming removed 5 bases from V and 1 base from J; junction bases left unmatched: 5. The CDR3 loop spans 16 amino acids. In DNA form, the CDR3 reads TGTGCCAGCAGTCCCGGACAGGGGTTGAACACCGGGGAGCTGTTTTTT. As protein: CASSPGQGLNTGELFF.

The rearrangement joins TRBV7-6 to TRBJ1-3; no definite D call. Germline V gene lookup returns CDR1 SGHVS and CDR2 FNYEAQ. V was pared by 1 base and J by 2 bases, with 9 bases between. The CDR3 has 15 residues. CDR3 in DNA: TGTGCCAGCAGCTTAGGGGCAGCCACTGGAAACACCATATATTTT. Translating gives CASSLGAATGNTIYF.

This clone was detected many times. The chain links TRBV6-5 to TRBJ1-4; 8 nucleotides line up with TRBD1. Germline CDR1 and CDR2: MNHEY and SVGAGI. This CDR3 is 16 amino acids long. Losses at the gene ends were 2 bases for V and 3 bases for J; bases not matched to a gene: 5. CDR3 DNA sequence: TGTGCCAGCAGTTACATCCAGGGGGCGGCTAATGAAAAACTGTTTTTT. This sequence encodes CASSYIQGAANEKLFF.

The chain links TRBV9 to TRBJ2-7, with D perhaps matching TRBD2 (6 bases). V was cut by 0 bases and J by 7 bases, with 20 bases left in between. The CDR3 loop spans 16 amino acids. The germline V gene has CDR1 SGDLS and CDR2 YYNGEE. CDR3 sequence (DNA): TGTGCCAGCAGCGTAGGATTGGAGGGACCCCTATCTGAGCAGTACTTC. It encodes CASSVGLEGPLSEQYF.

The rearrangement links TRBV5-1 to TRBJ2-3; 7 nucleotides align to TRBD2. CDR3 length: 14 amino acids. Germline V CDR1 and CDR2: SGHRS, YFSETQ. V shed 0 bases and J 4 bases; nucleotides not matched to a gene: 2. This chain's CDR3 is CASSLERGADTQYF. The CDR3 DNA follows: TGCGCCAGCAGCTTGGAGCGGGGTGCAGATACGCAGTATTTT.

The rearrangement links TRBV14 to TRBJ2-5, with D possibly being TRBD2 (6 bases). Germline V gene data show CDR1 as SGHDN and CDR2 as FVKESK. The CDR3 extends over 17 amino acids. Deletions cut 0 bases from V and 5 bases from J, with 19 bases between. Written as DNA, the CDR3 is TGTGCCAGCAGCCAAGAAGTTCTTCGGGGGTTTGGGGAGACCCAGTACTTC. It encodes CASSQEVLRGFGETQYF.

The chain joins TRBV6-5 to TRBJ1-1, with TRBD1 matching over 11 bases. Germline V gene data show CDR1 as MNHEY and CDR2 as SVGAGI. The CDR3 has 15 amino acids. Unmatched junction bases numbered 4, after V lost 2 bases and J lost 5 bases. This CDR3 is CASSYPGQGGTEAFF. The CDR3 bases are TGTGCCAGCAGTTACCCGGGACAGGGGGGAACTGAAGCTTTCTTT.

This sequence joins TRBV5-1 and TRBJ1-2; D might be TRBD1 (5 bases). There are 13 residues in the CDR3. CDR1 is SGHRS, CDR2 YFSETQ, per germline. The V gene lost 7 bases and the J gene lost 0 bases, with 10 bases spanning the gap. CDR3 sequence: CASLGGSNYGYTF. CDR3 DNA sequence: TGCGCCAGCCTGGGGGGATCTAACTATGGCTACACCTTC. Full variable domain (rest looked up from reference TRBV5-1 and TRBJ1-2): KAGVTQTPRYLIKTRGQQVTLSCSPISGHRSVSWYQQTPGQGLQFLFEYFSETQRNKGNFPGRFSGRQFSNSRSEMNVSTLELGDSALYLCASLGGSNYGYTFGSGTRLTVV.

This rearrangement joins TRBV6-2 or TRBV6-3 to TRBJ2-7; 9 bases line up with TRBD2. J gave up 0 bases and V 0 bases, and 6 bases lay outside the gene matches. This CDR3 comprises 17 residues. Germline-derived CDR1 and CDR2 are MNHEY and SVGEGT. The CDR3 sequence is CASSYSMAREGSYEQYF. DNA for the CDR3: TGTGCCAGCAGTTACTCGATGGCGCGGGAGGGCTCCTACGAGCAGTACTTC.

Here the CDR3 reads CASSKWTGDNTEAFF. The CDR3 DNA reads TGCGCCAGCAGCAAATGGACAGGGGATAACACTGAAGCTTTCTTT. J is TRBJ1-1 and V is TRBV5-1; TRBD1 matches 9 bases. The germline V gene encodes CDR1 SGHRS and CDR2 YFSETQ. The CDR3 totals 15 residues. V lost 4 bases, J lost 2 bases, and 6 bases stayed unmatched.

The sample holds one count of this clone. The CDR3 nucleotides are TGTGCCAGCAGCCTCCTCCTTACTGGCGGGGGGGCAGATACGCAGTATTTT. Protein sequence: CASSLLLTGGGADTQYF. This rearrangement joins TRBV7-2 to TRBJ2-3, with 9 bases identical to TRBD2. V lost 5 bases to trimming and J lost 4 bases; unmatched junction nucleotides: 13. CDR1 is SGHTA and CDR2 is FQGNSA in the germline V gene. The CDR3 loop spans 17 amino acids.

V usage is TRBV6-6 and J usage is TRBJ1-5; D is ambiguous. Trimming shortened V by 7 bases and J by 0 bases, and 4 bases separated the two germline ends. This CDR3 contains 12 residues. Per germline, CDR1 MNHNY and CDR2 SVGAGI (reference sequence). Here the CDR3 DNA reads TGTGCCAGCACCGTTAGCAATCAGCCCCAGCATTTT. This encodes CASTVSNQPQHF.

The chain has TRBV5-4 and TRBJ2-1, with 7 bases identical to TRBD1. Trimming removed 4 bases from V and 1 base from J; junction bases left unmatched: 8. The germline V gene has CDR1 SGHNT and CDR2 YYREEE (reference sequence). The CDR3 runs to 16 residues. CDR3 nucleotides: TGTGCCAGCAGCGGAACACAGGGGTTTTCCTACAATGAGCAGTTCTTC. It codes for CASSGTQGFSYNEQFF.

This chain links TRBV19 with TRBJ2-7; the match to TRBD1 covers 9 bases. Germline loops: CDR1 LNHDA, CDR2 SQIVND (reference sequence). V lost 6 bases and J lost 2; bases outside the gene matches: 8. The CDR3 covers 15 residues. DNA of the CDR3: TGTGCCAGTAGGCTCGGACAGGGGCAGACCTACGAGCAGTACTTC. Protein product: CASRLGQGQTYEQYF.

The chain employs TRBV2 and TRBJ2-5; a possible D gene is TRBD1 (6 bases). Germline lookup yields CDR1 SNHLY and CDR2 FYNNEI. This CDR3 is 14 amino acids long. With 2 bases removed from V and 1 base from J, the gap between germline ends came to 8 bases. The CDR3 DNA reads TGTGCCAGCAGTGAAACAGGGTTCCAAGAGACCCAGTACTTC. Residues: CASSETGFQETQYF.

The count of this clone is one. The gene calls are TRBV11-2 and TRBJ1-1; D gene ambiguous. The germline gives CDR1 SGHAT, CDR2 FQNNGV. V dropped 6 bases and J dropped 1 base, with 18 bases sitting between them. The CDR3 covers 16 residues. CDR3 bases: TGTGCCAGCAGAAACGCGGACTCCCTTAAGAACACTGAAGCTTTCTTT. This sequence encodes CASRNADSLKNTEAFF. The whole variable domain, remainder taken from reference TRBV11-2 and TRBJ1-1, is EAGVAQSPRYKIIEKRQSVAFWCNPISGHATLYWYQQILGQGPKLLIQFQNNGVVDDSQLPKDRFSAERLKGVDSTLKIQPAKLEDSAVYLCASRNADSLKNTEAFFGQGTRLTVV.

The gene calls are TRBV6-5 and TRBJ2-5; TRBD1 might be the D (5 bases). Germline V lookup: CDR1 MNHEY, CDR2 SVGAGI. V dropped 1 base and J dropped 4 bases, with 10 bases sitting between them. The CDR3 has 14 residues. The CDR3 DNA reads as TGTGCCAGCAGTTACTTCAGGGTCGTAGAGACCCAGTACTTC. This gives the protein CASSYFRVVETQYF.

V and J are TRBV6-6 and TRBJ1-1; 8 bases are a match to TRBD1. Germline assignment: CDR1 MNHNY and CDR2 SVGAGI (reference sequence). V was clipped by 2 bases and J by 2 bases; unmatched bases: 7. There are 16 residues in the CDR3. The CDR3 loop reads CASSYPGQAANTEAFF. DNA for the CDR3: TGTGCCAGCAGTTACCCGGGACAGGCAGCTAACACTGAAGCTTTCTTT.

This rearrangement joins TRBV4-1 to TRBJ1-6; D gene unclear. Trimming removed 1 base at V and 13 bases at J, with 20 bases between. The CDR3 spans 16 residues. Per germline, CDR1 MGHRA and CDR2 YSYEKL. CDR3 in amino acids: CASSQGGSYAGRPLHF. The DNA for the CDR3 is TGCGCCAGCAGCCAAGGAGGCTCTTACGCCGGAAGGCCCCTCCACTTT.

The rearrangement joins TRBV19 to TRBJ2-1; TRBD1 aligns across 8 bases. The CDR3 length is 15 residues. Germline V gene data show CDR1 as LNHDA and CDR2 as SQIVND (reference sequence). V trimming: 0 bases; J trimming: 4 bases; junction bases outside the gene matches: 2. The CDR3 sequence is CASSIDQGAYNEQFF. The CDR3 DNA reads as TGTGCCAGTAGTATAGACCAGGGGGCGTACAATGAGCAGTTCTTC. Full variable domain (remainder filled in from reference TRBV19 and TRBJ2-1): DGGITQSPKYLFRKEGQNVTLSCEQNLNHDAMYWYRQDPGQGLRLIYYSQIVNDFQKGDIAEGYSVSREKKESFPLTVTSAQKNPTAFYLCASSIDQGAYNEQFFGPGTRLTVL.